The clone carrying this T cell receptor (beta chain) came up many times. The antigen is undetermined. This record belongs to a study of blood T cells in healthy people across ages. Points from the study as a whole: TCR beta diversity tracked closely with naive T cell percentage.

A sample-barcoded 5' primer and a J-beta primer mix were used in a second PCR of about 6 to 11 cycles. TCRdb re-called the 5' RACE reads with MiXCR, one entry per CDR3 protein. The table lists hundreds of thousands of distinct CDR3 sequences, about 30% of them singletons. Germline CDR1 reads LGHDT; CDR2 reads YNNKEL (reference sequence). The CDR3 covers 16 residues. V was cut by 0 bases and J by 8 bases, with 19 bases left in between. This TCR was sampled from a woman over 75 in good health. Sequencing was carried out using blood. V gene TRBV3-1 combines with J gene TRBJ2-5, with D perhaps being TRBD1 or TRBD2 (6 bases each). The CDR3 region has the DNA TGTGCCAGCAGCCAAGATCCGGGGGCCCTAATTGGCACCCAGTACTTC. Translated, it gives CASSQDPGALIGTQYF.